This T cell receptor beta chain came from a study of T cell repertoires in cytomegalovirus infection. Study information: A matching HLA type, together with CMV infection, was signaled by public TCR beta signatures. Study conclusions and caveats: Predominance within the ex vivo response was attributable to HLA-C-restricted CMV-specific TCR beta clonotypes.

This clonotype was seen a handful of times. The antigen remains undetermined. One entry per CDR3 protein results from TCRdb running MiXCR on the reads. The table has about 740,000 distinct CDR3 sequences, 35% to 45% seen once; the top ten hold 2.5% to 3.5%. The V gene's germline CDR1 is MDHEN and CDR2 SYDVKM. V was clipped by 4 bases and J by 3 bases, with 10 bases between them. The CDR3 is 13 amino acids. Sequencing input: PBMCs. This chain joins TRBV28 and TRBJ2-7, with TRBD2 as a possible D gene (6 bases). This receptor was identified in a human donor in good health (CMV status not recorded). Some clones in this sample may be carry-over from other donors' samples. The CDR3 sequence is CASSSGDGYEQYF. The CDR3 region has the DNA TGTGCCAGCAGTTCGGGGGACGGCTACGAGCAGTACTTC.